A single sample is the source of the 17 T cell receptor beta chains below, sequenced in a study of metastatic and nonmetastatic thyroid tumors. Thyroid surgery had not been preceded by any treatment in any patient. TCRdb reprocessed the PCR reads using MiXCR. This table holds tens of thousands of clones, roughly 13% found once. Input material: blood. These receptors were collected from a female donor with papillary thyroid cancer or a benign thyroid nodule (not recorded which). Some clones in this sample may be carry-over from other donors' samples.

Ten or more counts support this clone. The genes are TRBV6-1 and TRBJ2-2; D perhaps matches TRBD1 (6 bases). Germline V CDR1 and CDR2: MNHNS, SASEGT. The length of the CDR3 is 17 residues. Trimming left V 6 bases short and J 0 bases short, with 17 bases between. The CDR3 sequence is CASSHDRRSSNTGELFF. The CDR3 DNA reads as TGTGCCAGCAGCCACGACAGGAGATCATCGAACACCGGGGAGCTGTTTTTT.

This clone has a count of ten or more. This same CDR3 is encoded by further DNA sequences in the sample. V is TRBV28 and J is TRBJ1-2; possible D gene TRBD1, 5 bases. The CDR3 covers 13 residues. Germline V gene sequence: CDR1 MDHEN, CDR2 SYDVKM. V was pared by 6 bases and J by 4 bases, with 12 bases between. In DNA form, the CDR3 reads TGTGCCAGCAGCCTCGGGACCGTCTATGGCTACACCTTC. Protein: CASSLGTVYGYTF.

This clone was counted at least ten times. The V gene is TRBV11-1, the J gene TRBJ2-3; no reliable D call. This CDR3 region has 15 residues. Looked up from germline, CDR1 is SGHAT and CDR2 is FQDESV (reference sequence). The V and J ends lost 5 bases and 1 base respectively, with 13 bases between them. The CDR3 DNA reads TGTGCCAGCAGCGACCCGGATAGGGGCACAGATACGCAGTATTTT. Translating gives CASSDPDRGTDTQYF. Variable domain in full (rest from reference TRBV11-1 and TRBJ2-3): EAEVAQSPRYKITEKSQAVAFWCDPISGHATLYWYRQILGQGPELLVQFQDESVVDDSQLPKDRFSAERLKGVDSTLKIQPAELGDSAMYLCASSDPDRGTDTQYFGPGTRLTVL.

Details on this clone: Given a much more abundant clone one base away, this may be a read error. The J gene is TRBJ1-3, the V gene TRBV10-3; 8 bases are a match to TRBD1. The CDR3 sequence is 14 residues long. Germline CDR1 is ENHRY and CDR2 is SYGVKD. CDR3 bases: TGTGCCATCGGGGAGACAGGGGCCGGAAAAACCATATATTTT. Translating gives CAIGETGAGKTIYF.

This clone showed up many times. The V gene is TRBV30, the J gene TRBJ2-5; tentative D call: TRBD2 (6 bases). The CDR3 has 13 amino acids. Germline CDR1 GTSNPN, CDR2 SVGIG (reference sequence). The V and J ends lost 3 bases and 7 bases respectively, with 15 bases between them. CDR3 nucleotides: TGTGCCTGGAGCATCGACCAGGGAGGGACCCAGTACTTC. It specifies CAWSIDQGGTQYF.

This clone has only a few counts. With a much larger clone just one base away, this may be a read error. In DNA form, the CDR3 reads TGTGCCAGCAGTTTTCGGCCAAACTATGTCTACACCTTC. This encodes CASSFRPNYVYTF. The genes are TRBV28 and TRBJ1-2; D gene unclear. The CDR3 contains 13 residues. Germline lookup yields CDR1 MDHEN and CDR2 SYDVKM.

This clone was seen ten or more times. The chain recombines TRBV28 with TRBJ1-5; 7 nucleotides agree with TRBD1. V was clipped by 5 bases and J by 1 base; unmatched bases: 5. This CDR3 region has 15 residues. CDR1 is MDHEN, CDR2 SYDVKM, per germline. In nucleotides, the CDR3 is TGTGCCAGCAGTATCCACAGGGGAAGCAATCAGCCCCAGCATTTT. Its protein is CASSIHRGSNQPQHF.

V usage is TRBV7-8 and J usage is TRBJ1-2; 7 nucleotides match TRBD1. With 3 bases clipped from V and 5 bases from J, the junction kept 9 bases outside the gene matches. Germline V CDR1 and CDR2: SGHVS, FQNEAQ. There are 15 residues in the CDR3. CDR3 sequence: CASSLIVQGHYGYTF. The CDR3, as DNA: TGTGCCAGCAGCTTGATAGTACAGGGGCATTATGGCTACACCTTC.

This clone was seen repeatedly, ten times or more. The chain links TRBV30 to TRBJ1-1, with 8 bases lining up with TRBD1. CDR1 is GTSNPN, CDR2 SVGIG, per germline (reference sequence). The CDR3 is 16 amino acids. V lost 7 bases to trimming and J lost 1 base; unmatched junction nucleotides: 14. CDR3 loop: CAFTGGSLVGNTEAFF. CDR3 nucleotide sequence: TGTGCCTTTACAGGGGGAAGTTTGGTCGGGAACACTGAAGCTTTCTTT.

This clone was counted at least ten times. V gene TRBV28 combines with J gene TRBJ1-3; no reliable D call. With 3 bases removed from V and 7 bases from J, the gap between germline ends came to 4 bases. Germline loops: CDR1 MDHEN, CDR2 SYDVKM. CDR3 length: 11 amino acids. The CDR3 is CASSLRNTIYF. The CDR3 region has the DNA TGTGCCAGCAGTTTGAGGAACACCATATATTTT.

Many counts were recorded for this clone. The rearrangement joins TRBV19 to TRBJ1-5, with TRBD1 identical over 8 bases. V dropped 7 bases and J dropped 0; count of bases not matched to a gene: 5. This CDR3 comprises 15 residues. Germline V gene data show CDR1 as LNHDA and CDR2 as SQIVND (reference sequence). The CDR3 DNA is TGTGCCAGTATTAAGGACAGGGCTAGCAATCAGCCCCAGCATTTT. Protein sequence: CASIKDRASNQPQHF.

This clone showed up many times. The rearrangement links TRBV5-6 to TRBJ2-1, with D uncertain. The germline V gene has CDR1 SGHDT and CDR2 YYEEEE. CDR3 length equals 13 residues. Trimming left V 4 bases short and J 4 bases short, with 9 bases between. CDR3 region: CASSPPTYNEQFF. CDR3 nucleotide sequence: TGTGCCAGCAGCCCACCTACGTACAATGAGCAGTTCTTC.

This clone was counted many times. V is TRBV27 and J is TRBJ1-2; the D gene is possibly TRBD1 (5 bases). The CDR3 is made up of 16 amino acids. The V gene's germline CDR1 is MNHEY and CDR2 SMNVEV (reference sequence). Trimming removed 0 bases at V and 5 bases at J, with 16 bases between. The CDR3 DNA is TGTGCCAGCAGTTTATCAGCAGGGAGTTTCAAATATGGCTACACCTTC. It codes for CASSLSAGSFKYGYTF.

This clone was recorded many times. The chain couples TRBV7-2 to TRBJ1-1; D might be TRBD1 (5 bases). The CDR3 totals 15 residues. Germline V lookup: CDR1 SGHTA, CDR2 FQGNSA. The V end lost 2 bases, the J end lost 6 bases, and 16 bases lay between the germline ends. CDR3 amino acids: CASSLFFGRDAEAFF. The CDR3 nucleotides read TGTGCCAGCAGCTTATTCTTCGGTAGGGACGCTGAAGCTTTCTTT.

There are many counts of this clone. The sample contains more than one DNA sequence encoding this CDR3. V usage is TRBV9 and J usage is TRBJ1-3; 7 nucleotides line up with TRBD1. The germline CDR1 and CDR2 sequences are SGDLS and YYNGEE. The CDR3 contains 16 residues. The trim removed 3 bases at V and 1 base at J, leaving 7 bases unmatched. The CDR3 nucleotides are TGTGCCAGCAGCGACACCGACAGGGTGTCTGGAAACACCATATATTTT. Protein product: CASSDTDRVSGNTIYF.

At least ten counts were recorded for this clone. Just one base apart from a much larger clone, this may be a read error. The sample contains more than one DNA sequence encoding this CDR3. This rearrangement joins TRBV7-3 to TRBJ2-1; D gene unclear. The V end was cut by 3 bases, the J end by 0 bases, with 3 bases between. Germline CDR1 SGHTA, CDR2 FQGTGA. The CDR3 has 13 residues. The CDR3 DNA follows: TGTGCCAGCAGCTTGGGCTCCTACAATGAGCAGTTCTTC. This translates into CASSLGSYNEQFF.

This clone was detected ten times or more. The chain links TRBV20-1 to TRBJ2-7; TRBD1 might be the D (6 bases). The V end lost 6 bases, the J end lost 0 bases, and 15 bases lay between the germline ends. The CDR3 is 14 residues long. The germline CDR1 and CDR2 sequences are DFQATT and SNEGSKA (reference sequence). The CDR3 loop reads CSATTDSSSYEQYF. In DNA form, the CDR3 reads TGCAGTGCAACCACGGACAGTAGCTCCTACGAGCAGTACTTC.